The 4 T cell receptor beta chains reported below all come from one sample, sequenced in a study of regulatory T cells in long-lasting Graves disease. For TCR beta, libraries came from iRepertoire HTBI primers and Arm-PCR of CDR3 regions. TCRdb re-derived calls from the multiplex PCR reads in MiXCR, one entry per CDR3 protein. The data contain more than 300,000 distinct CDR3 sequences, 20% to 25% of them singletons. Specified time point: persistent/refractory GD, antithyroid drugs over 5 years with positive TRAb. Generation of the TCR library employed RNA extracted from PBMCs. This sample comprised peripheral blood mononuclear cells (PBMCs), obtained when the disease was refractory, from a patient treated with antithyroid drugs. Every receptor here comes from a woman aged 40 to 50 with Graves disease.

The CDR3 reads CASSPVAGANNEQFF. The CDR3 DNA reads TGTGCCAGCAGTCCCGTAGCGGGAGCGAACAATGAGCAGTTCTTC. The genes are TRBV28 and TRBJ2-1, with 9 bases that match TRBD2. The CDR3 runs to 15 residues. J lost 5 bases, V lost 5 bases, and 7 bases had no gene match. Germline-derived CDR1 and CDR2 are MDHEN and SYDVKM.

This clonotype appeared many times. The V gene is TRBV11-2, the J gene TRBJ2-7, with D hard to call. The CDR3 runs 13 residues. Germline V lookup: CDR1 SGHAT, CDR2 FQNNGV. The V end was cut by 5 bases, the J end by 2 bases, with 10 bases between. The CDR3 sequence is CASSPYTTYEQYF. CDR3 sequence (DNA): TGTGCCAGCAGCCCTTACACAACCTACGAGCAGTACTTC.

The CDR3 coding sequence is TGTGCCAGCAGCCCAGGACTAGCGGCACAAGAGACCCAGTACTTC. Translation: CASSPGLAAQETQYF. The chain is built from TRBV3-1 and TRBJ2-5, with 10 bases fitting TRBD2. V was clipped by 4 bases and J by 2 bases; unmatched bases: 4. There are 15 residues in the CDR3. Germline V gene sequence: CDR1 LGHDT, CDR2 YNNKEL (reference sequence).

For this clonotype: Here the CDR3 omits its conserved ending phenylalanine or tryptophan, so a read error is the likely source. The chain combines TRBV10-3 with TRBJ1-2; D call uncertain. Germline CDR1 reads ENHRY; CDR2 reads SYGVKD. Trimming stripped 5 bases from V and 7 bases from J, with 11 bases between. The CDR3 consists of 12 residues. Here the CDR3 reads CAISLLGGGYTS. In DNA, the CDR3 is TGTGCCATCAGTCTCCTGGGAGGTGGCTACACCTCC.